Listed here are 9 T cell receptor beta chains from one sample, sequenced in a study of T-cell memory formation after mild COVID-19. TCRdb re-called the 5' RACE reads with MiXCR, one entry per CDR3 protein. The profile shows around 530,000 distinct CDR3 sequences, roughly 21% of them singletons. Sequenced sample: PBMCs or a T cell subset sorted from them (not recorded which). The source of these receptors is an adult woman who had mild COVID-19 (a few samples of this study predate the infection). Cell type and time point are not known.

The genes are TRBV2 and TRBJ2-5; no clear D gene. The germline CDR1 and CDR2 sequences are SNHLY and FYNNEI. The CDR3 is 11 amino acids. V lost 4 bases to trimming and J lost 5 bases, with 5 bases between them. The CDR3 protein is CASSVSETQYF. The CDR3 nucleotides are TGTGCCAGCAGTGTATCCGAGACCCAGTACTTC.

The gene calls are TRBV20-1 and TRBJ2-1; 10 bases match TRBD2. The V and J ends lost 5 bases and 7 bases, in that order; junction bases with no gene match: 8. The germline CDR1 and CDR2 sequences are DFQATT and SNEGSKA (reference sequence). The CDR3 covers 14 residues. The CDR3 is CSALSGRLGNEQFF. CDR3 in DNA: TGCAGTGCTCTTAGCGGGAGGTTGGGAAATGAGCAGTTCTTC.

This chain connects TRBV9 to TRBJ2-5, with TRBD2 matching 11 bases. The CDR3 covers 14 residues. V lost 0 bases to trimming and J lost 8 bases; unmatched junction nucleotides: 3. Germline loops: CDR1 SGDLS, CDR2 YYNGEE. CDR3 in DNA: TGTGCCAGCAGCGTAGCACTAGCGGGGGTCACCCAGTACTTC. Its protein is CASSVALAGVTQYF.

This clonotype was found a few times. The chain couples TRBV11-2 to TRBJ2-3, with D unresolved. V was cut by 5 bases and J by 4 bases, with 13 bases left in between. The CDR3 has 14 residues. Germline CDR1 is SGHAT and CDR2 is FQNNGV. The CDR3 sequence: CASSPLGPPDTQYF. The CDR3 nucleotides are TGTGCCAGCAGCCCCTTAGGGCCCCCAGATACGCAGTATTTT.

The rearrangement joins TRBV7-8 to TRBJ2-7, with no clear D. Germline-derived CDR1 and CDR2 are SGHVS and FQNEAQ. CDR3 length: 15 amino acids. Trimming took 0 bases from V and 6 from J, leaving 15 bases between them. The CDR3 loop is CASSLAGSRRREQYF. The CDR3 nucleotides are TGTGCCAGCAGCTTAGCCGGCAGTCGACGACGCGAGCAGTACTTC.

Comment on this clonotype: A much larger clone lies a single base off, so this may be a read error. The chain combines TRBV12-3 or TRBV12-4 with TRBJ1-5; weak D call: TRBD1 (5 bases). This CDR3 has 13 residues. This chain's CDR3 is CVSSLSGNQPQHF. Here the CDR3 DNA reads TGTGTCAGCAGTTTATCAGGGAATCAGCCCCAGCATTTT.

The genes are TRBV7-2 and TRBJ2-1, with 9 nucleotides matching TRBD2. Looked up from germline, CDR1 is SGHTA and CDR2 is FQGNSA. Trimming removed 1 base from V and 2 bases from J; junction bases left unmatched: 15. The CDR3 covers 20 residues. The chain's CDR3 is CASSLVGSGRRPSPYNEQFF. DNA of the CDR3: TGTGCCAGCAGCTTAGTTGGTAGCGGGAGACGTCCCAGCCCCTACAATGAGCAGTTCTTC.

The chain links TRBV15 to TRBJ2-4; D unclear. The CDR3 has 13 residues. V was clipped by 5 bases and J by 2 bases, with 7 bases between them. Germline V gene lookup returns CDR1 LNHNV and CDR2 YYDKDF (reference sequence). The CDR3 DNA sequence: TGTGCCACCAGCGTTCTAACCAAAAACATTCAGTACTTC. Its protein is CATSVLTKNIQYF.

CDR3 protein: CASRRTGTITGELFF. CDR3 DNA sequence: TGTGCCAGCAGGCGGACAGGGACCATCACCGGGGAGCTGTTTTTT. The chain links TRBV12-3 or TRBV12-4 to TRBJ2-2; 8 nucleotides agree with TRBD1. J was trimmed by 4 bases and V by 6 bases; bases with no gene match: 7. This CDR3 is built from 15 residues.